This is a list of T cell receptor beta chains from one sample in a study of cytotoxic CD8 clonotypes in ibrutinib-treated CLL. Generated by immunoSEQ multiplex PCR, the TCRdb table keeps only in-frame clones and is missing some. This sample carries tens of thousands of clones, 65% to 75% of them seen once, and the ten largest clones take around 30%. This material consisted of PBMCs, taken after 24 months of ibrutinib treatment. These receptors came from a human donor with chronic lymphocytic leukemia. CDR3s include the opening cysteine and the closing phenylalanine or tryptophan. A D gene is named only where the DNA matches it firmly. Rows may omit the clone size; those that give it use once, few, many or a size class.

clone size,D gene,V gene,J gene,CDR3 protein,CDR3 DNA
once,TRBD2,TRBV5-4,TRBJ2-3,CASSLVAGGRPDTQYF,TGTGCCAGCAGCTTGGTAGCGGGGGGCAGGCCAGATACGCAGTATTTT
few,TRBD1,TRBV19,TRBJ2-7,CASSIQRGGTGGYEQYF,TGTGCCAGTAGTATCCAAAGAGGCGGGACAGGGGGCTACGAGCAGTACTTC
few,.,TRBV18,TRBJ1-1,CASSPTATEAFF,TGTGCCAGCTCACCGACAGCGACGGAAGCTTTCTTT
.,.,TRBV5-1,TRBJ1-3,CASSDPQGPRNTIYF,TGCGCCAGCAGCGACCCCCAGGGGCCCCGAAACACCATATATTTT
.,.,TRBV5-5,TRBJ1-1,CASSRAGAVNTEAFF,TGTGCCAGCAGCCGTGCGGGGGCTGTGAACACTGAAGCTTTCTTT
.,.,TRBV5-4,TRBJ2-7,CASSMGRTYEQYF,TGTGCCAGCAGCATGGGACGGACCTACGAGCAGTACTTC
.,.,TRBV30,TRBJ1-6,CAWTPTGNSPLHF,TGTGCCTGGACACCGACAGGAAATTCACCCCTCCACTTT
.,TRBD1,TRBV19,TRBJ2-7,CASLGAGTGTSYEQYF,TGTGCCAGTCTAGGGGCCGGGACAGGGACCTCCTACGAGCAGTACTTC
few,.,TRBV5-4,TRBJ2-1,CASSRPGYNEQFF,TGTGCCAGCAGCCGCCCAGGGTACAATGAGCAGTTCTTC
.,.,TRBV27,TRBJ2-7,CASSPPIRDGVLYEQYF,TGTGCCAGCAGTCCGCCTATCCGGGACGGGGTACTCTACGAGCAGTACTTC
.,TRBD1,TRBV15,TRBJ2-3,CATSRLGATGGTDAQYF,TGTGCCACCAGCAGACTGGGGGCCACAGGGGGCACAGATGCGCAGTATTTT
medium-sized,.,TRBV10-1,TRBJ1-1,CASSSGLNTEAFF,TGCGCCAGCAGTTCAGGACTGAACACTGAAGCTTTCTTT
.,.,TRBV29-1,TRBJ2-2,CSANRGGTGELFF,TGCAGCGCGAACAGGGGGGGGACCGGGGAGCTGTTTTTT
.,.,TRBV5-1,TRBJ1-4,CASSLFGVTNEKLFF,TGCGCCAGCAGCTTGTTCGGGGTTACTAATGAAAAACTGTTTTTT
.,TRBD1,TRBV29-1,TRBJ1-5,CSAGGGPEPQHF,TGCAGCGCCGGAGGGGGCCCCGAACCCCAGCATTTT
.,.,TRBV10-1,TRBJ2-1,CASSEAGNEQFF,TGCGCCAGCAGTGAGGCAGGGAATGAGCAGTTCTTC
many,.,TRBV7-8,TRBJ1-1,CASSVDEGLHREAFF,TGTGCCAGCAGCGTAGACGAGGGGCTTCACCGCGAAGCTTTCTTT
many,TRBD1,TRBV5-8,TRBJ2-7,CASSLGQGLYEQYF,TGTGCCAGCAGCTTGGGACAGGGTCTCTACGAGCAGTACTTC
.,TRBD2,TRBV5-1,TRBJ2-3,CASSFRDYDTDTQYF,TGCGCCAGCAGCTTCCGGGACTATGACACAGATACGCAGTATTTT
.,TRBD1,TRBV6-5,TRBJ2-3,CASSATGVGTDTQYF,TGTGCCAGCAGTGCTACAGGGGTAGGCACAGATACGCAGTATTTT
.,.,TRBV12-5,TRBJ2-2,CASGWREAGELFF,TGTGCTAGTGGTTGGAGGGAAGCCGGGGAGCTGTTTTTT
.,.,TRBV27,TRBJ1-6,CASKWGRWNSPLHF,TGTGCCAGCAAGTGGGGCAGGTGGAATTCACCCCTCCACTTT
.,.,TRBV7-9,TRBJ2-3,CASSLVGRSLTDTQYF,TGTGCCAGCAGCTTAGTTGGGAGGAGCCTCACAGATACGCAGTATTTT
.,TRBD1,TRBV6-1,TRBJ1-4,CATEGQITEKLFF,TGTGCCACCGAGGGACAGATTACGGAAAAACTGTTTTTT
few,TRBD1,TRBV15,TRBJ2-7,CATSPDRGNEQYF,TGTGCCACCAGCCCCGACAGGGGGAACGAGCAGTACTTC
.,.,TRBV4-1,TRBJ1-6,CASSQDWTAVYSPLHF,TGCGCCAGCAGCCAAGATTGGACAGCAGTATATTCACCCCTCCACTTT
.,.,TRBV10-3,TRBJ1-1,CAIRAGSSAEAFF,TGTGCCATCAGGGCCGGGTCATCGGCTGAAGCTTTCTTT
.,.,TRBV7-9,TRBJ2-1,CASSLWGRKDNEQFF,TGTGCCAGCAGCTTATGGGGGCGCAAGGACAATGAGCAGTTCTTC
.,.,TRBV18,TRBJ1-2,CASTSTASNYGYTF,TGTGCCAGCACGTCGACAGCTTCTAACTATGGCTACACCTTC
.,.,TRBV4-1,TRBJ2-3,CASSHQGADTQYF,TGCGCCAGCAGCCACCAGGGAGCAGATACGCAGTATTTT
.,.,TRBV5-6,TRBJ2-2,CASSTPVGRATGELFF,TGTGCCAGCAGCACCCCCGTCGGGCGTGCCACCGGGGAGCTGTTTTTT
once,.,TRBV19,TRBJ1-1,CASSMTENTEAFF,TGTGCCAGTAGTATGACAGAGAACACTGAAGCTTTCTTT
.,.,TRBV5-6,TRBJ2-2,CASTYTGELFF,TGTGCCAGCACCTACACCGGGGAGCTGTTTTTT
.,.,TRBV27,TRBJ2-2,CASSKGESLTGELFF,TGTGCCAGCAGTAAGGGGGAATCCCTCACCGGGGAGCTGTTTTTT
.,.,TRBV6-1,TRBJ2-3,CASSVGSSSTDTQYF,TGTGCCAGCAGTGTCGGGAGCTCTAGCACAGATACGCAGTATTTT
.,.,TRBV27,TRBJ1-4,CASSFSGVATNEKLFF,TGTGCCAGCAGTTTTTCAGGGGTTGCAACTAATGAAAAACTGTTTTTT
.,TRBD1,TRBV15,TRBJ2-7,CATSRDWGQGYEQYF,TGTGCCACCAGCAGAGATTGGGGACAGGGTTACGAGCAGTACTTC
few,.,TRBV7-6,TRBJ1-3,CASSPPGGKGNTIYF,TGTGCCAGCAGCCCCCCGGGGGGGAAAGGAAACACCATATATTTT
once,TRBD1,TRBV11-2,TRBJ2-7,CASSLGQGSSYEQYF,TGTGCCAGCAGCTTGGGACAGGGGAGCTCCTACGAGCAGTACTTC
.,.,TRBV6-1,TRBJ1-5,CASSETGGPQPQHF,TGTGCCAGCAGTGAGACAGGAGGGCCTCAGCCCCAGCATTTT
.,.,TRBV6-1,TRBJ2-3,CASRTGGLTTDTQYF,TGTGCCAGCAGAACGGGGGGCCTCACCACAGATACGCAGTATTTT
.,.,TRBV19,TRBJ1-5,CASSLQTAISNQPQHF,TGTGCCAGTAGTCTACAGACGGCTATTAGCAATCAGCCCCAGCATTTT
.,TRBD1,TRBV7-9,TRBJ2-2,CASSRGTGNTGELFF,TGTGCCAGCAGCAGAGGGACAGGGAACACCGGGGAGCTGTTTTTT
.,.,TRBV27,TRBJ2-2,CASGVRTGELFF,TGTGCCAGCGGCGTGAGAACCGGGGAGCTGTTTTTT
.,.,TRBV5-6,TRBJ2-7,CASSLNPGGDEQYF,TGTGCCAGCAGCTTAAATCCAGGGGGGGACGAGCAGTACTTC
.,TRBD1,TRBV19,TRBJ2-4,CASSWDSKNIQYF,TGTGCCAGTAGCTGGGACAGTAAAAACATTCAGTACTTC